One sample yielded the 29 T cell receptor beta chains listed below, sequenced in a study of blood T cell repertoires in COVID-19. Profiling relied on immunoSEQ multiplex PCR, and the TCRdb table lists in-frame clones only, not all of them. The sample consists of under 30,000 clones, approximately 94% of them appearing once. Sequenced: peripheral blood. Receptors were obtained from a woman aged 45 to 65 with active COVID-19.

CDR3 nucleotides: TGTGCCAGCAGTTTATCAGGGGCCTCCAATGAGCAGTTCTTC. Translating gives CASSLSGASNEQFF. The chain carries TRBV27 and TRBJ2-1; a weak D match, TRBD1 (5 bases). Trimming pared 0 bases from V and 6 bases from J, leaving 9 bases between. Germline V gives CDR1 MNHEY, CDR2 SMNVEV (reference sequence). There are 14 residues in the CDR3.

The chain employs TRBV24-1 and TRBJ2-5; maybe TRBD2 (6 bases). The V and J ends lost 9 bases and 5 bases respectively, with 15 bases between them. The CDR3 is 13 residues long. Germline V gene sequence: CDR1 KGHDR, CDR2 SFDVKD. The chain's CDR3 is CATGGTGLETQYF. In nucleotides, the CDR3 is TGTGCCACCGGGGGGACGGGGCTGGAGACCCAGTACTTC.

V usage is TRBV28 and J usage is TRBJ1-2; 8 bases are a match to TRBD1. The CDR3 contains 15 residues. Germline V gives CDR1 MDHEN, CDR2 SYDVKM. The V segment lost 4 bases and the J segment 3 bases; nucleotides outside the gene matches: 7. The CDR3 region is CASSSFRTGHYGYTF. The CDR3 DNA follows: TGTGCCAGCAGTTCGTTCCGGACAGGGCACTATGGCTACACCTTC.

The V call is TRBV19, the J call TRBJ2-2; TRBD2 aligns across 9 bases. V trimming: 7 bases; J trimming: 4 bases; junction bases outside the gene matches: 4. Germline CDR1 reads LNHDA; CDR2 reads SQIVND (reference sequence). The CDR3 covers 14 residues. The CDR3 nucleotides are TGTGCCAGTAACGGCGGGAGGGGCACCGGGGAGCTGTTTTTT. Translation: CASNGGRGTGELFF.

This rearrangement joins TRBV6-5 to TRBJ1-2; a possible D gene is TRBD1 (5 bases). The CDR3 sequence is 14 residues long. Trimming removed 3 bases from V and 0 bases from J, with 8 bases in between. Germline-derived CDR1 and CDR2 are MNHEY and SVGAGI. CDR3 bases: TGTGCCAGCAGTTATGGGGGGTCTAACTATGGCTACACCTTC. Translating gives CASSYGGSNYGYTF.

The chain has TRBV28 and TRBJ1-2; 10 bases align to TRBD1. V shed 2 bases, J shed 1 base, and the junction held 1 base outside the gene matches. CDR1 MDHEN and CDR2 SYDVKM come from the germline V gene. The CDR3 is made up of 15 amino acids. Here the CDR3 reads CASSLGQGVNYGYTF. The CDR3 nucleotides are TGTGCCAGCAGTTTAGGACAGGGGGTTAACTATGGCTACACCTTC.

The CDR3 reads CASSLSPPHTGTDTQYF. The CDR3 nucleotides read TGCGCCAGCAGCTTGAGTCCGCCCCATACAGGCACAGATACGCAGTATTTT. This rearrangement joins TRBV5-1 to TRBJ2-3; D is ambiguous. The germline V gene has CDR1 SGHRS and CDR2 YFSETQ. CDR3 length: 17 residues. V gave up 1 base and J gave up 1 base, with 16 bases separating them.

The rearrangement uses TRBV7-2 and TRBJ2-7; TRBD2 aligns across 13 bases. J gave up 5 bases and V 1 base, and 8 bases lay outside the gene matches. The CDR3 has 17 amino acids. From germline, CDR1 is SGHTA and CDR2 FQGNSA. This chain's CDR3 is CASSLGGSTSGRHEQYF. As DNA, the CDR3 is TGTGCCAGCAGCTTAGGAGGGTCGACTAGCGGGAGGCACGAGCAGTACTTC. The complete variable domain, with remaining parts taken from reference TRBV7-2 and TRBJ2-7, reads GAGVSQSPSNKVTEKGKDVELRCDPISGHTALYWYRQSLGQGLEFLIYFQGNSAPDKSGLPSDRFSAERTGGSVSTLTIQRTQQEDSAVYLCASSLGGSTSGRHEQYFGPGTRLTVT.

V gene TRBV3-1 (or the pseudogene TRBV3-2) combines with J gene TRBJ2-2, with D possibly TRBD2 on 6 matching bases. V gave up 2 bases and J gave up 0 bases, with 7 bases separating them. This CDR3 spans 15 amino acids. In germline, CDR1 is LGHDT, CDR2 YNNKEL (reference sequence). The CDR3 sequence: CASSQWGANTGELFF. The CDR3 nucleotides read TGTGCCAGCAGCCAATGGGGGGCGAACACCGGGGAGCTGTTTTTT.

The chain couples TRBV19 to TRBJ2-7, with 10 bases that match TRBD2. CDR3 length: 15 amino acids. With 1 base clipped from V and 2 bases from J, the junction kept 2 bases outside the gene matches. Germline CDR1 reads LNHDA; CDR2 reads SQIVND (reference sequence). The CDR3 sequence: CASSIVSGRAYEQYF. CDR3 sequence (DNA): TGTGCCAGTAGTATAGTAAGCGGGAGGGCCTACGAGCAGTACTTC.

V and J are TRBV28 and TRBJ2-7; 7 bases fit TRBD2. Germline V CDR1 and CDR2: MDHEN, SYDVKM. The trim removed 1 base at V and 2 bases at J, leaving 8 bases unmatched. CDR3 size: 16 residues. The CDR3 region is CASSLFGGGNPYEQYF. CDR3 nucleotides: TGTGCCAGCAGTTTATTTGGGGGAGGGAATCCCTACGAGCAGTACTTC.

This sequence joins TRBV2 and TRBJ2-3; TRBD1 matches at 8 bases. This CDR3 region has 15 residues. CDR1 is SNHLY, CDR2 FYNNEI, per germline. The ends lost 7 bases at V and 0 bases at J; junction bases unmatched: 6. This CDR3 reads CASNTQGASTDTQYF. Here the CDR3 DNA reads TGTGCCAGCAATACCCAGGGGGCTAGCACAGATACGCAGTATTTT.

This chain uses TRBV18 with TRBJ1-1, with 8 nucleotides matching TRBD1. The CDR3 consists of 15 residues. Germline values: CDR1 KGHSH, CDR2 LQKENI. The trim removed 6 bases at V and 5 bases at J, leaving 11 bases unmatched. Here the CDR3 reads CASSQAGQGWTEAFF. The CDR3 DNA follows: TGTGCCAGCTCCCAGGCAGGACAGGGTTGGACTGAAGCTTTCTTT.

The V call is TRBV5-1, the J call TRBJ1-5; 7 positions match TRBD1. V shed 0 bases, J shed 7 bases, and the junction held 4 bases outside the gene matches. This CDR3 is 14 amino acids long. CDR1 SGHRS and CDR2 YFSETQ come from the germline V gene. DNA for the CDR3: TGCGCCAGCAGCTTGGGGCAGGGGGAACAGCCCCAGCATTTT. Translating gives CASSLGQGEQPQHF.

This clone was observed once. V gene TRBV3-1 (or the pseudogene TRBV3-2) combines with J gene TRBJ1-1; D not resolved. The CDR3 runs 15 residues. Germline V gene lookup returns CDR1 LGHDT and CDR2 YNNKEL (reference sequence). Trimming stripped 3 bases from V and 1 base from J, with 12 bases between. The CDR3 loop is CASSQSGSSNTEAFF. Here the CDR3 DNA reads TGTGCCAGCAGCCAGTCCGGGAGTTCGAACACTGAAGCTTTCTTT.

The chain couples TRBV18 to TRBJ1-2; 9 nucleotides agree with TRBD1. Per the germline V gene, CDR1 is KGHSH and CDR2 is LQKENI. After removal of 0 bases from V and 7 bases from J, the junction contained 9 bases not matched to a gene. The CDR3 length is 16 residues. CDR3 in amino acids: CASSPPTGGIGSGYTF. CDR3 nucleotide sequence: TGTGCCAGCTCACCACCGACAGGGGGAATTGGGTCTGGCTACACCTTC.

The chain employs TRBV10-2 and TRBJ1-2, with 12 nucleotides matching TRBD1. Losses at the gene ends were 5 bases for V and 7 bases for J; bases not matched to a gene: 8. CDR3 length equals 15 residues. Germline V lookup: CDR1 WSHSY, CDR2 SAAADI. This CDR3 reads CASSPGTGGAGGYTF. CDR3 nucleotide sequence: TGCGCCAGCAGTCCCGGGACAGGGGGCGCCGGTGGCTACACCTTC.

V usage is TRBV5-1 and J usage is TRBJ2-1, with 10 positions matching TRBD2. Trimming removed 1 base from V and 10 bases from J; junction bases left unmatched: 8. The germline gives CDR1 SGHRS, CDR2 YFSETQ. This CDR3 comprises 15 residues. The CDR3 region is CASSLKAGGPGEQFF. CDR3 DNA sequence: TGCGCCAGCAGCTTGAAAGCGGGGGGGCCTGGGGAGCAGTTCTTC.

The rearrangement uses TRBV3-1 (or the pseudogene TRBV3-2) and TRBJ2-2; 9 bases are shared with TRBD2. This CDR3 is 18 amino acids long. Germline V gives CDR1 LGHDT, CDR2 YNNKEL (reference sequence). Losses at the gene ends were 2 bases for V and 3 bases for J; bases not matched to a gene: 10. The CDR3 nucleotides read TGTGCCAGCAGCCAATTCTCTAGCGGGGCTGAATACACCGGGGAGCTGTTTTTT. As protein: CASSQFSSGAEYTGELFF.

The chain joins TRBV19 to TRBJ1-4; 8 bases are a match to TRBD1. The CDR3 length is 15 residues. CDR1 and CDR2 from the germline V gene are LNHDA and SQIVND (reference sequence). Trimming took 6 bases from V and 4 from J; bases not matched to a gene: 7. CDR3 coding DNA: TGTGCCAGTAGACGACAGGGGTCGAGTAATGAAAAACTGTTTTTT. Amino acids: CASRRQGSSNEKLFF.

This clone was recorded once. The chain has TRBV6-1 and TRBJ1-5, with D perhaps matching TRBD1 (6 bases). The CDR3 extends over 15 amino acids. Trimming left V 0 bases short and J 3 bases short, with 9 bases between. Germline values: CDR1 MNHNS, CDR2 SASEGT. The CDR3 reads CASSEATGHNQPQHF. In DNA, the CDR3 is TGTGCCAGCAGTGAAGCTACAGGGCACAATCAGCCCCAGCATTTT.

The rearrangement links TRBV2 to TRBJ2-3; D uncertain. This CDR3 is 11 amino acids long. Trimming cost V 3 bases and J 12 bases, with 10 bases left between them. Per the germline V gene, CDR1 is SNHLY and CDR2 is FYNNEI. The CDR3 sequence is CASSEFGDQYF. DNA of the CDR3: TGTGCCAGCAGTGAGTTCGGAGATCAGTATTTT.

The chain combines TRBV12-3 or TRBV12-4 with TRBJ1-2, with 8 positions matching TRBD1. The CDR3 runs 13 residues. V lost 3 bases to trimming and J lost 6 bases; unmatched junction nucleotides: 3. DNA of the CDR3: TGTGCCAGCAGTTTTCGACAGGGGAATGGCTACACCTTC. It is translated as CASSFRQGNGYTF.

This clone was counted a single time. This sample also contains other DNA sequences that code for the same CDR3. The chain employs TRBV6-2 or TRBV6-3 and TRBJ1-5; TRBD1 aligns across 10 bases. CDR3 length: 17 amino acids. CDR1 is MNHEY and CDR2 is SVGEGT in the germline V gene. The J segment lost 4 bases and the V segment lost 6 bases, leaving 12 bases of the junction unmatched. CDR3 residues: CASSHPRDRGPNQPQHF. Written as DNA, the CDR3 is TGTGCCAGCAGCCACCCCCGAGACAGGGGGCCAAATCAGCCCCAGCATTTT.

The chain employs TRBV6-2 or TRBV6-3 and TRBJ1-4, with D maybe TRBD1 (6 bases). Germline V CDR1 and CDR2: MNHEY, SVGEGT. The ends were cut back, 2 bases at V and 7 bases at J, with 11 bases in the middle. CDR3 length: 14 amino acids. The CDR3 DNA reads TGTGCCAGCAGTTACGGAAGAGGGGGTGAAAAACTGTTTTTT. Its protein is CASSYGRGGEKLFF.

This chain uses TRBV5-6 with TRBJ2-5; the D gene is possibly TRBD1 (7 bases). With 4 bases removed from V and 5 bases from J, the gap between germline ends came to 15 bases. Germline assignment: CDR1 SGHDT and CDR2 YYEEEE. The CDR3 sequence is 14 residues long. The CDR3 sequence is CASSRSSGGETQYF. The DNA of the CDR3 is TGTGCCAGCAGCCGTTCGTCAGGGGGGGAGACCCAGTACTTC.

The chain uses TRBV28 and TRBJ1-2; 10 bases line up with TRBD1. CDR1 is MDHEN, CDR2 SYDVKM, per germline. This CDR3 has 15 amino acids. V lost 5 bases to trimming and J lost 3 bases; unmatched junction nucleotides: 6. CDR3 amino acids: CASSLDGTGDYGYTF. The CDR3 DNA reads as TGTGCCAGCAGTCTGGATGGGACAGGGGACTATGGCTACACCTTC.

This clone was seen a single time. This sequence joins TRBV23-1 and TRBJ1-4; D may be TRBD1 (5 bases). TRBV23-1 is placed among ORFs of uncertain function. The CDR3 contains 17 residues. The germline V and J ends were trimmed by 2 bases and 3 bases, with 16 bases remaining between them. CDR3 coding DNA: TGCGCCAGCAGTCAACTAAGGCAGGGCGCGGCTAATGAAAAACTGTTTTTT. It yields the protein CASSQLRQGAANEKLFF.

The chain combines TRBV18 with TRBJ2-7; 8 bases are a match to TRBD2. The CDR3 covers 17 residues. The germline CDR1 and CDR2 sequences are KGHSH and LQKENI. Trimming at V came to 4 bases and at J to 5 bases, leaving 16 bases not matched to a gene. CDR3 sequence (DNA): TGTGCCAGCTCACGGGCTTCCTTGACCAGCGGGAGCAACGAGCAGTACTTC. As protein: CASSRASLTSGSNEQYF.